Shown below are 23 T cell receptor beta chains from a single sample sequenced in a study of blood T cells in healthy people across ages. A second about 6 to 12 cycle PCR used barcoded and J-beta primers. TCRdb called the 5' RACE reads again in MiXCR, with one record for every CDR3 protein. The sample includes some 790,000 distinct CDR3 sequences, about 30% seen only once; the top ten take 17%. The specimen was blood. The receptor set was obtained from a woman over 75 in good health.

V is TRBV20-1 and J is TRBJ1-1, with a weak D call TRBD1 (6 bases). The germline V gene has CDR1 DFQATT and CDR2 SNEGSKA (reference sequence). The CDR3 covers 13 residues. The V end was cut by 6 bases, the J end by 10 bases, with 21 bases between. In DNA, the CDR3 is TGCAGTGCCCGACCGGGACAACAGATTGGAGCTTTCTTT. Its protein is CSARPGQQIGAFF.

This clonotype was recorded many times. The rearrangement uses TRBV12-3 or TRBV12-4 and TRBJ2-7; D may be TRBD2 (6 bases). Trimming shortened V by 7 bases and J by 7 bases, and 11 bases separated the two germline ends. The CDR3 spans 11 residues. DNA of the CDR3: TGTGCCAGCACGAGGGCGGGGGAGCAGTACTTC. Protein: CASTRAGEQYF.

This clonotype was found many times. This chain joins TRBV7-2 and TRBJ2-3; TRBD1 matches at 7 bases. J lost 3 bases, V lost 6 bases, and 9 bases had no gene match. The length of the CDR3 is 15 residues. Germline V gene sequence: CDR1 SGHTA, CDR2 FQGNSA. The DNA of the CDR3 is TGTGCCAGCAGTAAGGGGGCCGTTAGTACAGATACGCAGTATTTT. Its translation: CASSKGAVSTDTQYF.

This clonotype was observed many times. The V call is TRBV4-3, the J call TRBJ2-1, with D unresolved. Germline CDR1 reads LGHNA; CDR2 reads YSLEER. The CDR3 is 16 amino acids. Trimming left V 2 bases short and J 0 bases short, with 11 bases between. This CDR3 reads CASSQRAHSSYNEQFF. CDR3 bases: TGCGCCAGCAGCCAACGGGCGCATAGCTCCTACAATGAGCAGTTCTTC.

The genes are TRBV6-5 and TRBJ2-4, with D maybe TRBD1 (6 bases). The end of the DNA aligns better with TRBJ2-5, so the J call may be wrong. This CDR3 has 15 residues. CDR1 MNHEY and CDR2 SVGAGI come from the germline V gene. The CDR3: CASSSKGRGCETQYF. DNA for the CDR3: TGTGCCAGCAGTTCAAAGGGTAGGGGGTGCGAGACCCAGTACTTC.

Ten or more counts support this clonotype. This sequence joins TRBV7-2 and TRBJ2-1; possibly TRBD2 for D (6 bases). This CDR3 region has 19 residues. CDR1 SGHTA and CDR2 FQGNSA come from the germline V gene. Trimming pared 3 bases from V and 0 bases from J, leaving 21 bases between. CDR3 sequence: CASSFRLGTPGSSYNEQFF. The CDR3 DNA sequence: TGTGCCAGCAGCTTCCGACTAGGTACCCCGGGGAGCTCCTACAATGAGCAGTTCTTC.

The chain couples TRBV18 to TRBJ1-2; 9 bases fit TRBD1. The CDR3 runs to 13 residues. Trimming at V came to 5 bases and at J to 14 bases, leaving 12 bases not matched to a gene. The germline V gene encodes CDR1 KGHSH and CDR2 LQKENI. The CDR3 nucleotides read TGTGCCAGCTCATCAACTTCTGGACAGGGGTTTACCTTC. As protein: CASSSTSGQGFTF. Full variable domain (outside the CDR3, taken from reference TRBV18 and TRBJ1-2): NAGVMQNPRHLVRRRGQEARLRCSPMKGHSHVYWYRQLPEEGLKFMVYLQKENIIDESGMPKERFSAEFPKEGPSILRIQQVVRGDSAAYFCASSSTSGQGFTFGSGTRLTVV.

This clonotype was recorded at least ten times. CDR3 sequence (DNA): TGTGCCAGCAGTGTGTCCCCGGGACAGGGTCACAATGAGCAGTTCTTC. It codes for CASSVSPGQGHNEQFF. This rearrangement joins TRBV25-1 to TRBJ2-1; 9 nucleotides line up with TRBD1. CDR1 and CDR2 (germline): MGHDK, SYGVNS. The CDR3 loop spans 16 amino acids. The junction had 9 bases not matched to a gene; V was cut back by 4 bases and J by 5 bases.

The rearrangement uses TRBV5-1 and TRBJ2-5; 9 nucleotides line up with TRBD1. This CDR3 is 15 amino acids long. CDR1 is SGHRS, CDR2 YFSETQ, per germline. V lost 5 bases, J lost 4 bases, and 9 bases stayed unmatched. The CDR3 loop reads CASSRDRVVGETQYF. DNA for the CDR3: TGCGCCAGCAGTAGGGACAGGGTTGTGGGAGAGACCCAGTACTTC.

This clonotype was recorded once. A read error may be the cause here, since a much bigger clone is one base away. The gene calls are TRBV7-2 and TRBJ2-5, with TRBD2 matching over 11 bases. The germline V gene has CDR1 SGHTA and CDR2 FQGNSA. The CDR3 is made up of 16 amino acids. CDR3 nucleotides: TGTGCCTGCAGCTTAGCGGGGGGGCTTCGGGGGGAGACCCAGTACTTC. The encoded protein is CACSLAGGLRGETQYF.

This clonotype appeared a few times. The genes are TRBV2 and TRBJ2-4, with 8 bases lining up with TRBD2. TRBJ2-5 matches the DNA end more closely, so the J call is doubtful. This CDR3 is 15 amino acids long. CDR1 is SNHLY, CDR2 FYNNEI, per germline. The CDR3 nucleotides are TGTGCCAGCAAGGGTAGCGGGGCGCTCCAAGAGACCCAGTACTTC. This translates into CASKGSGALQETQYF.

The sample holds many counts of this clonotype. The CDR3 nucleotides read TGTGCCAGCAGCCAATTGCCGGGACAGACGAAAAACATTCAGTACTTC. This gives the protein CASSQLPGQTKNIQYF. The chain carries TRBV4-2 and TRBJ2-4, with TRBD1 matching 7 bases. The CDR3 covers 16 residues. CDR1 and CDR2 from the germline V gene are LGHNA and YNFKEQ. V shed 2 bases and J 4 bases; nucleotides not matched to a gene: 8.

Remarks on this clonotype: This may arise from a read error, as a much more abundant clone is one base away. V and J are TRBV2 and TRBJ2-1; 7 bases line up with TRBD1. The CDR3 runs to 14 residues. The germline gives CDR1 SNHLY, CDR2 FYNNEI. The V gene end was trimmed by 11 bases and the J gene end by 9 bases; junction bases not matched to a gene: 16. CDR3 sequence reads: CAGKPGQPTGEQFF. CDR3 in DNA: TGTGCCGGCAAACCGGGACAGCCCACCGGTGAGCAGTTCTTC.

This sequence joins TRBV6-6 and TRBJ1-2; weak D call: TRBD1 (6 bases). Germline V gives CDR1 MNHNY, CDR2 SVGAGI (reference sequence). The CDR3 consists of 16 residues. Trimming stripped 4 bases from V and 6 bases from J, with 21 bases between. CDR3 protein: CASSSPRIQGEDGYTF. The CDR3 region has the DNA TGTGCCAGCAGTTCCCCCCGAATACAGGGTGAAGATGGCTACACCTTC.

The chain couples TRBV10-2 to TRBJ1-2; no clear D. Trimming left V 0 bases short and J 7 bases short, with 12 bases between. This CDR3 contains 14 residues. Germline V CDR1 and CDR2: WSHSY, SAAADI. The CDR3 region has the DNA TGCGCCAGCAGTGAGTCCGCAGGACGGTTTGGCTACACCTTC. Translation: CASSESAGRFGYTF.

Note on this clonotype: At one end, the junction sequence differs from germline, possibly due to a read error. V gene TRBV5-5 combines with J gene TRBJ2-1; 7 bases align to TRBD1. Germline V lookup: CDR1 SGHKS, CDR2 YYEKEE (reference sequence). The CDR3 contains 17 residues. The DNA of the CDR3 is TGCGCCAGCAGCCAAGATGAGAACAGGGGCCTTTACAATGAGCAGTTCTTC. This encodes CASSQDENRGLYNEQFF. The full variable domain, its missing parts supplied by reference TRBV5-5 and TRBJ2-1, is DAGVTQSPTHLIKTRGQQVTLRCSPISGHKSVSWYQQVLGQGPQFIFQYYEKEERGRGNFPDRFSARQFPNYSSELNVNALLLGDSALYLCASSQDENRGLYNEQFFGPGTRLTVL.

The chain couples TRBV13 to TRBJ2-5; a possible D gene is TRBD2 (6 bases). The DNA end favors TRBJ2-7, so the J call may be wrong. The CDR3 contains 16 residues. Per germline, CDR1 PRHDT and CDR2 FYEKMQ (reference sequence). The CDR3 coding sequence is TGTGCCAGCAGCTTAGGTGGCGGGGTTAGAACCTACGAGCAGTACTTC. Translated, it gives CASSLGGGVRTYEQYF.

Concerning this clonotype: A read error may be the cause here, since a much bigger clone is one base away. The V gene is TRBV5-1, the J gene TRBJ1-2; D is unresolved. This CDR3 region has 15 residues. Germline loops: CDR1 SGHRS, CDR2 YFSETQ. With 0 bases removed from V and 4 bases from J, the gap between germline ends came to 13 bases. This CDR3 is CASSLDAGGSYGYTF. The CDR3 DNA is TGCGCCAGCAGCTTGGATGCAGGTGGGAGCTATGGCTACACCTTC.

This clonotype was observed a few times. The chain combines TRBV28 with TRBJ1-2; D call uncertain. There are 15 residues in the CDR3. CDR1 MDHEN and CDR2 SYDVKM come from the germline V gene. V shed 2 bases and J shed 2 bases, with 12 bases lying between them. The CDR3 DNA reads TGTGCCAGCAGTTTAGGTGCGGGGAGAAACTATGGCTACACCTTC. Amino acids: CASSLGAGRNYGYTF.

This clonotype occurred many times. This rearrangement joins TRBV7-2 to TRBJ1-5; D call uncertain. Germline lookup yields CDR1 SGHTA and CDR2 FQGNSA. CDR3 size: 13 residues. V was trimmed by 4 bases and J by 5 bases, leaving 9 bases between them. Here the CDR3 reads CASSSYSYQPQHF. DNA of the CDR3: TGTGCCAGCAGCTCCTACAGTTATCAGCCCCAGCATTTT.

This clonotype has more than one count but fewer than ten. This chain uses TRBV5-6 with TRBJ2-4; perhaps TRBD2 as D (6 bases). The ends were cut back, 0 bases at V and 0 bases at J, with 13 bases in the middle. CDR3 length equals 17 residues. CDR1 and CDR2 from the germline V gene are SGHDT and YYEEEE. The CDR3 nucleotides are TGTGCCAGCAGCTTGGACCGGAGGGGACTAGCCAAAAACATTCAGTACTTC. It codes for CASSLDRRGLAKNIQYF. Variable domain in full (rest from reference TRBV5-6 and TRBJ2-4): DAGVTQSPTHLIKTRGQQVTLRCSPKSGHDTVSWYQQALGQGPQFIFQYYEEEERQRGNFPDRFSGHQFPNYSSELNVNALLLGDSALYLCASSLDRRGLAKNIQYFGAGTRLSVL.

This clonotype was observed a handful of times. The genes are TRBV18 and TRBJ2-1, with D possibly TRBD2 on 5 matching bases. Looked up from germline, CDR1 is KGHSH and CDR2 is LQKENI. The V gene lost 3 bases and the J gene lost 3 bases, with 12 bases spanning the gap. This CDR3 comprises 15 residues. The chain's CDR3 is CASSPLDGGYNEQFF. CDR3 DNA: TGTGCCAGCTCACCTCTTGACGGAGGCTACAATGAGCAGTTCTTC.

This clonotype appeared many times. The rearrangement links TRBV6-2 or TRBV6-3 to TRBJ2-3; 10 bases are a match to TRBD2. CDR1 and CDR2 (germline): MNHEY, SVGEGT. The CDR3 contains 14 residues. V gave up 4 bases and J gave up 6 bases; unmatched junction bases: 4. The CDR3: CASSLAGGMDTQYF. Here the CDR3 DNA reads TGTGCCAGCAGTTTAGCGGGGGGTATGGATACGCAGTATTTT.